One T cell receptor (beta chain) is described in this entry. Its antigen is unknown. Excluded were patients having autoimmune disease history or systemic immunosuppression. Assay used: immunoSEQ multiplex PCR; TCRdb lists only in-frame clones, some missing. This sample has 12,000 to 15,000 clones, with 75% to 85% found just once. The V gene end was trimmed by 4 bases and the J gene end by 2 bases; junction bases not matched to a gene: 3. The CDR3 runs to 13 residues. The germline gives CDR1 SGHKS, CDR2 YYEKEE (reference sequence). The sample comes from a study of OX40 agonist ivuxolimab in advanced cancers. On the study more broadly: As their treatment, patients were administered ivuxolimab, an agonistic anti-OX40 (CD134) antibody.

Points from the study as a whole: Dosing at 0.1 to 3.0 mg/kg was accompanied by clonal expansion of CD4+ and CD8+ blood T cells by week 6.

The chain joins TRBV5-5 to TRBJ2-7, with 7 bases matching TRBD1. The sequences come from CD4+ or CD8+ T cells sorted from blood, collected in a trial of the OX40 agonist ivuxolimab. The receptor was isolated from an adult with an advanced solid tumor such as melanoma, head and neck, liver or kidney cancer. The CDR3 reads CASSPGQPYEQYF. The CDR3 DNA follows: TGTGCCAGCAGCCCGGGACAGCCCTACGAGCAGTACTTC.